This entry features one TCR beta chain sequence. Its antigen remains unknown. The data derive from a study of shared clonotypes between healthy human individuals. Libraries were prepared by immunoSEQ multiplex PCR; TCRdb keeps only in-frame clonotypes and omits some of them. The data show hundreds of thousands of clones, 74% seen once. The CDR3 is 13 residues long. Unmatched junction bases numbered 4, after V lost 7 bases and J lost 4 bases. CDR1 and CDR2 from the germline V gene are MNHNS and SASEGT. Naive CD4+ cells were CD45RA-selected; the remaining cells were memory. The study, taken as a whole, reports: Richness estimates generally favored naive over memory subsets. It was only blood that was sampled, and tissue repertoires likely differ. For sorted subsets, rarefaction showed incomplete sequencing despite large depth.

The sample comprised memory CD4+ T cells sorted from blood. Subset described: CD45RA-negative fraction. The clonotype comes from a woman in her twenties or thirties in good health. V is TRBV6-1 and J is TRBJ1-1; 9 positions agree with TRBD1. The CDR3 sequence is CASMIQGATEAFF. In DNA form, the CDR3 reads TGTGCCAGCATGATACAGGGGGCCACTGAAGCTTTCTTT.